This T cell receptor (beta chain) is from a study of T cells after yellow fever vaccination. Overall study findings and caveats: Reappearing after the booster were most of the clones from primary vaccination (96% CD4, about 87% CD8). Sorted repertoires could include abundant contaminating clonotypes from bulk cells. Just a small share of clonotypes turned up in the CD4 compartment as well as the CD8 compartment.

Only a few counts were recorded for this clonotype. Its antigen is unidentified. Template-switching 5'RACE yielded the TCR cDNA; a universal primer site and UMIs were added in the process. TCRdb fed the 5' RACE reads into MiXCR, producing one record per CDR3 protein. The data show 620,000 or so distinct CDR3 sequences, 17% seen once. This CDR3 has 14 residues. The germline CDR1 and CDR2 sequences are SQVTM and ANQGSEA. V was pared by 4 bases and J by 1 base, with 4 bases of the junction left unmatched. This receptor was obtained from a man aged 18-30 years who received the YFV17D yellow fever vaccine. The V call is TRBV29-1, the J call TRBJ2-5; 9 nucleotides agree with TRBD2. The specimen comprised PBMCs, sampled 4 to 5 days after the first yellow fever vaccination. CDR3 DNA: TGCAGCGTTGTTGCAGCGGGGGGCCAAGAGACCCAGTACTTC. This gives the protein CSVVAAGGQETQYF.